Listed here are 12 T cell receptor beta chains from one sample, sequenced in a study of blood T cell repertoires in COVID-19. Profiling relied on immunoSEQ multiplex PCR, and the TCRdb table lists in-frame clones only, not all of them. Here the sample spans approximately 240,000 clones, over 80% being singletons. Material for sequencing was peripheral blood. The receptors were sampled from a woman aged 25 to 39 with COVID-19, enrolled during active disease.

V is TRBV5-1 and J is TRBJ2-5; D is unresolved. V lost 1 base and J 1 base, leaving 5 bases between the germline ends. This CDR3 contains 13 residues. Germline assignment: CDR1 SGHRS and CDR2 YFSETQ. The chain's CDR3 is CASSLTVQETQYF. The CDR3, as DNA: TGCGCCAGCAGCTTGACAGTCCAAGAGACCCAGTACTTC.

The chain uses TRBV28 and TRBJ2-5; a possible D gene is TRBD2 (5 bases). This CDR3 is 15 amino acids long. With 6 bases removed from V and 0 bases from J, the gap between germline ends came to 14 bases. Germline V lookup: CDR1 MDHEN, CDR2 SYDVKM. The CDR3 loop reads CASRDSLLYQETQYF. CDR3 DNA sequence: TGTGCCAGCAGGGACTCACTCTTGTACCAAGAGACCCAGTACTTC.

The rearrangement joins TRBV19 to TRBJ2-5; D not resolved. V lost 9 bases and J 1 base, leaving 15 bases between the germline ends. This CDR3 has 14 residues. Germline V CDR1 and CDR2: LNHDA, SQIVND (reference sequence). Written as DNA, the CDR3 is TGTGCCAGCTCCTTGGGCGTCTTCCAAGAGACCCAGTACTTC. Translating it yields CASSLGVFQETQYF.

J is TRBJ1-6 and V is TRBV6-5; D is undetermined. There are 14 residues in the CDR3. The germline V gene has CDR1 MNHEY and CDR2 SVGAGI. V lost 7 bases and J 9 bases, leaving 16 bases between the germline ends. The DNA of the CDR3 is TGTGCCAGCATGAGTCGGGTTGGAGGTTCACCCCTCCACTTT. Translated, it gives CASMSRVGGSPLHF.

This clone was seen only once. The chain carries TRBV7-9 and TRBJ2-7, with TRBD2 matching 9 bases. Losses at the gene ends were 4 bases for V and 4 bases for J; bases not matched to a gene: 11. The CDR3 consists of 16 residues. CDR1 and CDR2 (germline): SEHNR, FQNEAQ (reference sequence). The CDR3 spells CASSYPHSGRDYEQYF. The CDR3 region has the DNA TGTGCCAGCAGCTATCCCCATAGCGGGAGAGATTACGAGCAGTACTTC.

The chain recombines TRBV28 with TRBJ1-1; D gene uncertain. Germline V lookup: CDR1 MDHEN, CDR2 SYDVKM. Trimming removed 4 bases at V and 2 bases at J, with 5 bases between. The CDR3 has 12 amino acids. Written as DNA, the CDR3 is TGTGCCAGCAGTTCCTTTAACACTGAAGCTTTCTTT. Protein: CASSSFNTEAFF.

V and J are TRBV9 and TRBJ2-7; perhaps TRBD2 as D (6 bases). Germline V gene sequence: CDR1 SGDLS, CDR2 YYNGEE. The V gene lost 0 bases and the J gene lost 3 bases, with 10 bases spanning the gap. The CDR3 covers 14 residues. The CDR3 loop is CASSVAGGHYEQYF. The CDR3 DNA reads TGTGCCAGCAGCGTAGCCGGGGGTCACTACGAGCAGTACTTC.

The chain has TRBV19 and TRBJ1-1, with D unclear. The V end was cut by 6 bases, the J end by 7 bases, with 12 bases between. Looked up from germline, CDR1 is LNHDA and CDR2 is SQIVND (reference sequence). The CDR3 runs to 12 residues. The CDR3 here is CASRTKRGEAFF. In DNA, the CDR3 is TGTGCCAGTAGGACCAAACGGGGTGAAGCTTTCTTT.

The chain links TRBV12-3 or TRBV12-4 to TRBJ1-6; D call uncertain. V was clipped by 1 base and J by 10 bases, with 5 bases between them. There are 12 residues in the CDR3. The CDR3 here is CASSLDSSPLHF. The CDR3 region has the DNA TGTGCCAGCAGTTTAGACTCATCACCCCTCCACTTT.

The V and J genes are TRBV7-8 and TRBJ1-1, with D possibly matching TRBD1 (6 bases). This CDR3 region has 14 residues. CDR1 is SGHVS and CDR2 is FQNEAQ in the germline V gene. Deletions cut 5 bases from V and 1 base from J, with 11 bases between. The CDR3 reads CASSLTGRNTEAFF. DNA for the CDR3: TGTGCCAGCAGCCTAACAGGGAGGAACACTGAAGCTTTCTTT.

This chain joins TRBV6-1 and TRBJ2-5; D is uncertain. CDR1 and CDR2 (germline): MNHNS, SASEGT. Trimming removed 2 bases from V and 4 bases from J, with 8 bases in between. The CDR3 consists of 13 residues. CDR3 DNA sequence: TGTGCCAGCAGTGAATGGCTAGTAGAGACCCAGTACTTC. Translation: CASSEWLVETQYF.

The chain carries TRBV19 and TRBJ1-2; unclear D gene. Germline V lookup: CDR1 LNHDA, CDR2 SQIVND (reference sequence). Trimming cost V 5 bases and J 3 bases, with 10 bases left between them. This CDR3 contains 13 residues. CDR3: CASSAVRDYGYTF. CDR3 sequence (DNA): TGTGCCAGTAGTGCGGTGAGGGACTATGGCTACACCTTC.